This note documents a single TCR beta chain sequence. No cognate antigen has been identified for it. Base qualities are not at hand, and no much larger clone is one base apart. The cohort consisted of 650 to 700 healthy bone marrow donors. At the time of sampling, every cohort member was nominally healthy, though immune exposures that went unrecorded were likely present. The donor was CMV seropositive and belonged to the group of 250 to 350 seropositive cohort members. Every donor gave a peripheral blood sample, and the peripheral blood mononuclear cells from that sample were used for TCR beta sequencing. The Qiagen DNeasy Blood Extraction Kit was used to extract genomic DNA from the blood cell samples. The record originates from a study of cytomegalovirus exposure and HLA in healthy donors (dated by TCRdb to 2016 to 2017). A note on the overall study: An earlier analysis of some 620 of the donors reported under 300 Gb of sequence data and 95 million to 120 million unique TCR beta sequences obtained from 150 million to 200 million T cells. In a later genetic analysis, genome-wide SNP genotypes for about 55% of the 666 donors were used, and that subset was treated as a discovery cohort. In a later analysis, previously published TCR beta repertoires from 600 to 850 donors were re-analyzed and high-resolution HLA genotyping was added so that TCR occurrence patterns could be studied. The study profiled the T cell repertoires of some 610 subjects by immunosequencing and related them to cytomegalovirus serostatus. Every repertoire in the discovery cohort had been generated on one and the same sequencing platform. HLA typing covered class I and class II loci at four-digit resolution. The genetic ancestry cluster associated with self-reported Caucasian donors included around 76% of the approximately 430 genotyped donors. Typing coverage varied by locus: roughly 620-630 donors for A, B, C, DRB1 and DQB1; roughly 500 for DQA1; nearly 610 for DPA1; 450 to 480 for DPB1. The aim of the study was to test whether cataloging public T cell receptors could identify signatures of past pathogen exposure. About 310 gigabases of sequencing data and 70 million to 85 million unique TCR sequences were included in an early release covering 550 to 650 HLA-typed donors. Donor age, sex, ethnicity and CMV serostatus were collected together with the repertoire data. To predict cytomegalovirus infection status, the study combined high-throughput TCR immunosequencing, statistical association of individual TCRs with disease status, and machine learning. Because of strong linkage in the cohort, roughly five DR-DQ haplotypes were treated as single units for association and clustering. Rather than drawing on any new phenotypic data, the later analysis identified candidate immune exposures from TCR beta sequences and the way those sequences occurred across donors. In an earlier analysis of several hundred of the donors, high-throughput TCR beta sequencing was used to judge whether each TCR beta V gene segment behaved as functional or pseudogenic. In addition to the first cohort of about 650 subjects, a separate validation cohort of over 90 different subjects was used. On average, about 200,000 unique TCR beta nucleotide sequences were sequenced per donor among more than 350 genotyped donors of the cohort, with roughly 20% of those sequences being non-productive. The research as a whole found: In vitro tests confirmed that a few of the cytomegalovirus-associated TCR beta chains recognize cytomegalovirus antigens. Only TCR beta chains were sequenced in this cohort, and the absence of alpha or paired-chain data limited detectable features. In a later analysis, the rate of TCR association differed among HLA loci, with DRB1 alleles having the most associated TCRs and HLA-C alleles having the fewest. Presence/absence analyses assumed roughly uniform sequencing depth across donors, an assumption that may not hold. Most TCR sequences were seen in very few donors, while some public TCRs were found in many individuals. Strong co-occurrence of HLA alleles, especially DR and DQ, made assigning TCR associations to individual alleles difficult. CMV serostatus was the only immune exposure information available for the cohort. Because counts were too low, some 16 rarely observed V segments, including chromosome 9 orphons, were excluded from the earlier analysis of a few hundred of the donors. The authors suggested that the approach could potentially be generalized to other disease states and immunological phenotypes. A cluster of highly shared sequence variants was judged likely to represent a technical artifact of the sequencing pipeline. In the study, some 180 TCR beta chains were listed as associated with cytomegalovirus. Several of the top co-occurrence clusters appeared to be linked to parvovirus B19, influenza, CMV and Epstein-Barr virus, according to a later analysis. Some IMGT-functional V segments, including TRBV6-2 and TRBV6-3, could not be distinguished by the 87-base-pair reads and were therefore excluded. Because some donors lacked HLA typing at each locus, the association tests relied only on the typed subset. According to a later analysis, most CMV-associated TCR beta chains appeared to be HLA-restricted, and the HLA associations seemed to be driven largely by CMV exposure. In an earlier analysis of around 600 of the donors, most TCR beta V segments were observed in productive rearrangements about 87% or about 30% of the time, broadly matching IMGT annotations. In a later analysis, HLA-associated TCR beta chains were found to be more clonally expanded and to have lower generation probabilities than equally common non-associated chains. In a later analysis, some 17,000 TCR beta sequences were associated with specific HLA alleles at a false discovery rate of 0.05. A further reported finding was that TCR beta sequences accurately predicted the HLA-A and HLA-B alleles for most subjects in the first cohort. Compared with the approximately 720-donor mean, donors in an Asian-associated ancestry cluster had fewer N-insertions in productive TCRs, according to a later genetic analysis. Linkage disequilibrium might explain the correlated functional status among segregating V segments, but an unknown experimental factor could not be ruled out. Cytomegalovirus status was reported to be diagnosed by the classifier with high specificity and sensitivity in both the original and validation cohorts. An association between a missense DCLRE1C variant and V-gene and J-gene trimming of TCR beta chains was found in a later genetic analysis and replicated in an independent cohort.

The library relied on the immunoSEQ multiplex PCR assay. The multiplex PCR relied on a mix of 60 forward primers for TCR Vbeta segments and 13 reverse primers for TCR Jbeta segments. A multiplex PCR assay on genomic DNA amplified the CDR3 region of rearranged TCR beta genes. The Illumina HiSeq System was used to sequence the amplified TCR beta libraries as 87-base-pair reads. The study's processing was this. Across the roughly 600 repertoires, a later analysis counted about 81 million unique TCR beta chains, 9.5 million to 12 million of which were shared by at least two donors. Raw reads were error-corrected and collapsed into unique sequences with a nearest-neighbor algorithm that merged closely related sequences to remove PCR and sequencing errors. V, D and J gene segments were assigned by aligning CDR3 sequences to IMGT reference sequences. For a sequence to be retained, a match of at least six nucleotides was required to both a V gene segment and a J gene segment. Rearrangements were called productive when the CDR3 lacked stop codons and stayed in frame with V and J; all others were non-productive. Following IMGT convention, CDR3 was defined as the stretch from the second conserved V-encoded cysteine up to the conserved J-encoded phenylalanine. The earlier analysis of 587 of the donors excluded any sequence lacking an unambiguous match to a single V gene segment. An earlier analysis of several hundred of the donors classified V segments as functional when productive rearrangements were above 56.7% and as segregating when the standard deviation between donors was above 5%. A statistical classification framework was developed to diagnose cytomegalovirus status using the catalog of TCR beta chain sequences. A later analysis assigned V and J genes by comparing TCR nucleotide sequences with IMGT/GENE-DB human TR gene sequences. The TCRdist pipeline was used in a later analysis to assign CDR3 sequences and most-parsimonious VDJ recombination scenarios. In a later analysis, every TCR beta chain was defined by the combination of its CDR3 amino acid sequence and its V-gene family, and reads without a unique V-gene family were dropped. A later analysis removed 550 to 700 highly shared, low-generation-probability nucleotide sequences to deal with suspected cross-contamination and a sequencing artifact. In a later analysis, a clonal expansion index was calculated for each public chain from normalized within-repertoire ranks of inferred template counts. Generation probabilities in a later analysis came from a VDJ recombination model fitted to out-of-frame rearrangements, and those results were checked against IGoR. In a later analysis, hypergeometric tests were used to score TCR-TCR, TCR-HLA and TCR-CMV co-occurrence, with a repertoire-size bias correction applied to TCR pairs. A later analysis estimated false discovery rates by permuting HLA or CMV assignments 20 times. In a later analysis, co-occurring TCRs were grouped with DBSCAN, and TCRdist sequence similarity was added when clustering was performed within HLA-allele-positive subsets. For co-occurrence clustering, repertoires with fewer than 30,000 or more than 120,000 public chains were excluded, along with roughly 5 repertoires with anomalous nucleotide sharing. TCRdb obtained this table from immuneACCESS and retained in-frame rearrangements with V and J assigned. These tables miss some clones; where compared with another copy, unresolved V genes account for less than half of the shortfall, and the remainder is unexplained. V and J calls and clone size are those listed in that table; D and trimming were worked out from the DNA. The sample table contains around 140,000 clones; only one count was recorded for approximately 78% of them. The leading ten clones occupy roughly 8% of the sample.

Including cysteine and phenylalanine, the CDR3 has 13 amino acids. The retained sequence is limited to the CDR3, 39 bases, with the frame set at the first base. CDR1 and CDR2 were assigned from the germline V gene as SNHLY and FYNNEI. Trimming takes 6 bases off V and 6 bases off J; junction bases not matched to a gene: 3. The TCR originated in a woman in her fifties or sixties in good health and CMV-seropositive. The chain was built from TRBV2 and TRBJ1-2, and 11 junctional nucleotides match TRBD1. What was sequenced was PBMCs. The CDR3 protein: CASRGQGAHGYTF. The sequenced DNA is TGTGCCAGCAGAGGACAGGGGGCACATGGCTACACCTTC.